This T cell receptor beta chain appears in the sequencing data of a study of molecular identifiers for immune sequencing clone quantification. Study-wide findings and caveats: Shared barcodes on identical TCR molecules could underestimate the sizes of highly expanded clones.

About this clonotype itself: Its antigen remains unidentified.

TCRdb used MiXCR to reprocess the PCR reads, holding one entry per CDR3 protein. This table holds approximately 680,000 distinct CDR3 sequences, about 25% found once. Trimming cost V 3 bases and J 0 bases, with 12 bases left between them. CDR1 and CDR2 (germline): DFQATT, SNEGSKA (reference sequence). The CDR3 runs to 14 residues. The sequence was collected from a human donor in good health. Some libraries in this study had Jurkat cell RNA spiked in. J is TRBJ2-7 and V is TRBV20-1, with D unclear. Sequenced: naive CD8+ T cells from blood, with Jurkat cell RNA spiked in. Subset specified: FACS-sorted CD8+CD4-CCR7+CD45RA+ naive T cells. CDR3 amino acids: CSASGTHPSYEQYF. CDR3 nucleotide sequence: TGCAGTGCTAGTGGTACACACCCCTCCTACGAGCAGTACTTC.